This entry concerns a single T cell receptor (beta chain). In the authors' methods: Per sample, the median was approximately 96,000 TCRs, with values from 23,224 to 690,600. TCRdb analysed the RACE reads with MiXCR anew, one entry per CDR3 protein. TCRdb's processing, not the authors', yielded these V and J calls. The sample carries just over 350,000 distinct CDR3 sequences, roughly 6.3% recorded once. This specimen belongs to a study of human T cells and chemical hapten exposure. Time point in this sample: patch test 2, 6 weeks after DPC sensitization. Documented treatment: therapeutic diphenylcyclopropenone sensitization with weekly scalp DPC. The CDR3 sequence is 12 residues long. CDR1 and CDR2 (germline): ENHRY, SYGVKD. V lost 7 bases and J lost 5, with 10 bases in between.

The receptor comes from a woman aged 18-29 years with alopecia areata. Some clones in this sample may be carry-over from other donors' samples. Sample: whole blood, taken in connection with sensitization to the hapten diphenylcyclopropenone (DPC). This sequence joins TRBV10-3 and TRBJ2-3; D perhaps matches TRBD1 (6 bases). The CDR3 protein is CAITTGIDTQYF. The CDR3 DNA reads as TGTGCCATCACTACAGGGATAGATACGCAGTATTTT.